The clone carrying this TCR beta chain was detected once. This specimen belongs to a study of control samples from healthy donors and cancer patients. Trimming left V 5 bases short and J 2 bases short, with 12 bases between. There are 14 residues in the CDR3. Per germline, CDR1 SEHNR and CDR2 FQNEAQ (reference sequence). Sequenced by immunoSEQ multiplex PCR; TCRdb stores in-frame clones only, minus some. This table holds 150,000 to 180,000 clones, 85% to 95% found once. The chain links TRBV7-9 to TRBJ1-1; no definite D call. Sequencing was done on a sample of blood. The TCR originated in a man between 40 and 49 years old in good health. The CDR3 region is CASSAMVRNTEAFF. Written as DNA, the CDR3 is TGTGCCAGCAGCGCTATGGTACGCAACACTGAAGCTTTCTTT.